This T cell receptor beta chain was identified in a study of T cell responses to AZD1222 COVID-19 vaccine. Between the trimmed V and J ends, which lost 4 bases and 0 bases, there was a span of 9 bases. This CDR3 spans 14 amino acids. CDR1 and CDR2 from the germline V gene are SGHRS and YFSETQ. Profiling relied on immunoSEQ multiplex PCR, and the TCRdb table lists in-frame clones only, not all of them. The repertoire holds 180,000 or so clones, with roughly 94% as singletons. Regarding the study as a whole: Scientists sampled the repertoires only once the peak T cell response had passed. Researchers report vaccine-associated CD4 TCRs spanning spike, with dominance at 160-218 and 743-854. Two AZD1222 doses significantly raised spike-specific TCR breadth and depth over controls.

With respect to this clone: Its antigen remains unknown.

V and J are TRBV5-1 and TRBJ2-3, with D unclear. The TCR was taken from an adult in good health. Specimen: peripheral blood, collected on day 0 of AZD1222 vaccination. The CDR3 here is CASSTAFSTDTQYF. CDR3 DNA: TGCGCCAGCAGCACAGCGTTTAGCACAGATACGCAGTATTTT.